A single sample gave rise to the 14 T cell receptor beta chains below, sequenced in a study of blood T cell repertoires in COVID-19. TCRdb keeps only in-frame clones here, not all; method: immunoSEQ multiplex PCR. The repertoire has 60,000 to 75,000 clones, roughly 70% of them found once; the top ten carry 51%. Sample: PBMCs or T cells enriched from blood (not recorded which). These receptors came from a woman aged 55-70 years who had been exposed to COVID-19.

The gene calls are TRBV2 and TRBJ1-1; maybe TRBD1 (6 bases). Germline loops: CDR1 SNHLY, CDR2 FYNNEI. The CDR3 length is 17 residues. Trimming took off 1 base at V and 4 bases at J, with 19 bases between the two ends. Written as DNA, the CDR3 is TGTGCCAGCAGTGAAGATTTTATGGGGGCGCCGGGCACTGAAGCTTTCTTT. As protein: CASSEDFMGAPGTEAFF.

This chain uses TRBV28 with TRBJ2-1, with 8 bases fitting TRBD1. Germline V gives CDR1 MDHEN, CDR2 SYDVKM. V was clipped by 5 bases and J by 6 bases; unmatched bases: 6. The CDR3 has 14 residues. CDR3 in DNA: TGTGCCAGCAGTACAGGGGGTACTGCCAATGAGCAGTTCTTC. Translating it yields CASSTGGTANEQFF.

The chain has TRBV4-3 and TRBJ2-7; D remains unclear. Germline CDR1 and CDR2: LGHNA and YSLEER. The CDR3 is 15 residues long. V was clipped by 1 base and J by 3 bases, with 13 bases between them. The CDR3 region is CASSQVRSFRYEQYF. The CDR3 coding sequence is TGCGCCAGCAGCCAAGTTAGGAGTTTTCGCTACGAGCAGTACTTC.

The chain couples TRBV28 to TRBJ1-5, with a tentative D call TRBD1 (5 bases). Trimming took 3 bases from V and 4 from J, leaving 10 bases between them. The CDR3 has 14 amino acids. The germline gives CDR1 MDHEN, CDR2 SYDVKM. CDR3 sequence reads: CASSFDRINQPQHF. The CDR3 coding sequence is TGTGCCAGCAGTTTCGACAGAATTAATCAGCCCCAGCATTTT.

The J gene is TRBJ2-1, the V gene TRBV5-4, with 9 bases lining up with TRBD1. J lost 7 bases, V lost 2 bases, and 4 bases had no gene match. This CDR3 comprises 14 residues. Germline V CDR1 and CDR2: SGHNT, YYREEE (reference sequence). CDR3 DNA: TGTGCCAGCAGCTTTGGGACAGGGTATAATGAGCAGTTCTTC. Translated: CASSFGTGYNEQFF.

The chain joins TRBV7-9 to TRBJ1-2, with 8 nucleotides matching TRBD1. V was pared by 4 bases and J by 10 bases, with 8 bases of the junction left unmatched. CDR3 length equals 13 residues. Germline-derived CDR1 and CDR2 are SEHNR and FQNEAQ (reference sequence). CDR3 protein: CASSSGQGRFYTF. The DNA of the CDR3 is TGTGCCAGCAGCTCCGGACAGGGAAGATTCTACACCTTC.

The chain has TRBV27 and TRBJ1-5, with 9 bases identical to TRBD1. Trimming at V came to 5 bases and at J to 4 bases, leaving 6 bases not matched to a gene. CDR1 and CDR2 from the germline V gene are MNHEY and SMNVEV (reference sequence). The CDR3 length is 15 residues. CDR3 DNA: TGTGCCAGCAGTCCGCTGACAGGGGGAAATCAGCCCCAGCATTTT. The encoded protein is CASSPLTGGNQPQHF.

The chain links TRBV27 to TRBJ1-2; TRBD1 might be the D (5 bases). V lost 5 bases, J lost 7 bases, and 29 bases lay in between. The CDR3 is 18 amino acids. Germline V gene sequence: CDR1 MNHEY, CDR2 SMNVEV (reference sequence). CDR3 region: CASSPPRGLEIWGSGYTF. The CDR3 bases are TGTGCCAGCAGTCCCCCGCGGGGACTGGAGATATGGGGAAGTGGCTACACCTTC.

The chain recombines TRBV10-2 with TRBJ1-5, with D perhaps matching TRBD1 (5 bases). V lost 6 bases and J 2 bases, leaving 11 bases between the germline ends. Germline V CDR1 and CDR2: WSHSY, SAAADI. The CDR3 length is 14 residues. The CDR3 coding sequence is TGCGCCAGCAGGGCCGGGACTGGCAATCAGCCCCAGCATTTT. It codes for CASRAGTGNQPQHF.

This clone was picked up one time. The rearrangement links TRBV7-9 to TRBJ1-1; 8 nucleotides match TRBD1. V dropped 4 bases and J dropped 7; count of bases not matched to a gene: 8. The germline V gene has CDR1 SEHNR and CDR2 FQNEAQ (reference sequence). The CDR3 extends over 14 amino acids. CDR3 DNA: TGTGCCAGCAGCTCTGGGACAGGCTGGGTTGAAGCTTTCTTT. The encoded protein is CASSSGTGWVEAFF.

The V and J genes are TRBV6-6 and TRBJ1-1; TRBD1 matches at 7 bases. This CDR3 has 15 residues. J was trimmed by 5 bases and V by 5 bases; bases with no gene match: 11. Germline V gives CDR1 MNHNY, CDR2 SVGAGI (reference sequence). CDR3: CASSTGTAGGTEAFF. DNA for the CDR3: TGTGCCAGCAGTACTGGGACAGCGGGGGGGACTGAAGCTTTCTTT.

The chain combines TRBV7-9 with TRBJ2-3, with 9 nucleotides matching TRBD1. With V trimmed by 5 bases and J by 4 bases, 7 bases remained unmatched. Germline V gene sequence: CDR1 SEHNR, CDR2 FQNEAQ (reference sequence). The CDR3 length is 15 residues. The CDR3: CASSLRQGVPDTQYF. The CDR3 DNA follows: TGTGCCAGCAGCCTACGACAGGGGGTCCCAGATACGCAGTATTTT.

The chain is built from TRBV3-1 (or the pseudogene TRBV3-2) and TRBJ2-1; 9 bases agree with TRBD2. J was trimmed by 1 base and V by 0 bases; bases with no gene match: 4. Germline V CDR1 and CDR2: LGHDT, YNNKEL (reference sequence). This CDR3 has 17 amino acids. The CDR3 is CASSQDSAGGSYNEQFF. The CDR3 DNA sequence: TGTGCCAGCAGCCAAGACTCAGCGGGGGGTTCCTACAATGAGCAGTTCTTC.

V is TRBV2 and J is TRBJ2-1; TRBD2 might be the D (6 bases). CDR3 length: 14 amino acids. The germline CDR1 and CDR2 sequences are SNHLY and FYNNEI. Trimming shortened V by 5 bases and J by 7 bases, and 15 bases separated the two germline ends. As DNA, the CDR3 is TGTGCCAGCAGTCTCCGACTAGATGGGAATGAGCAGTTCTTC. Protein product: CASSLRLDGNEQFF.